The 18 T cell receptor beta chains below all came from one sample that was sequenced in a study of Ad26.COV2.S vaccination and SARS-CoV-2 variants. Clones were read by immunoSEQ multiplex PCR, and TCRdb kept only the in-frame ones, dropping some. The table shows a few hundred thousand clones, with 75% to 95% occurring only once. Noted treatment: some 20 received Ad26.COV2.S at low or high dose, single or two shots; about five received placebo; per-sample allocation not given. Sample collection was performed on day 63 after the first vaccine or placebo injection. The sequencing used peripheral blood, collected in a trial of Ad26.COV2.S vaccine versus placebo. These receptors all stem from a person between 18 and 60 years old who received the Ad26.COV2.S COVID-19 vaccine or a placebo.

This chain joins TRBV9 and TRBJ2-7; D call uncertain. This CDR3 region has 16 residues. Germline loops: CDR1 SGDLS, CDR2 YYNGEE. Trimming shortened V by 0 bases and J by 0 bases, and 13 bases separated the two germline ends. CDR3 sequence reads: CASSVAPSARSYEQYF. The CDR3 nucleotides read TGTGCCAGCAGCGTAGCTCCCTCAGCCCGCTCCTACGAGCAGTACTTC.

This chain links TRBV23-1 with TRBJ1-2; D not resolved. TRBV23-1 is identified as an open reading frame with a role that is uncertain. The length of the CDR3 is 17 residues. The V gene lost 3 bases and the J gene lost 6 bases, with 23 bases spanning the gap. The CDR3 DNA is TGCGCCAGCAGTCATGCTCTTCGGAGGGCTGTGAGCCATGGCTACACCTTC. It specifies CASSHALRRAVSHGYTF.

The J gene is TRBJ1-4, the V gene TRBV7-3; possibly TRBD1 for D (5 bases). V was cut by 5 bases and J by 3 bases, with 7 bases left in between. Germline V lookup: CDR1 SGHTA, CDR2 FQGTGA. CDR3 length: 13 residues. CDR3 residues: CASSLGPNEKLFF. DNA of the CDR3: TGTGCCAGCAGCCTGGGGCCTAATGAAAAACTGTTTTTT.

The V and J genes are TRBV11-2 and TRBJ2-2, with 12 bases identical to TRBD2. Unmatched junction bases numbered 6, after V lost 4 bases and J lost 3 bases. This CDR3 spans 17 amino acids. Looked up from germline, CDR1 is SGHAT and CDR2 is FQNNGV. The CDR3 protein is CASSSRLAGVDTGELFF. The CDR3 DNA sequence: TGTGCCAGCAGCTCCCGACTAGCGGGAGTCGACACCGGGGAGCTGTTTTTT.

The genes are TRBV28 and TRBJ2-7; 11 bases line up with TRBD1. CDR1 and CDR2 from the germline V gene are MDHEN and SYDVKM. J was trimmed by 3 bases and V by 2 bases; bases with no gene match: 3. The CDR3 covers 15 residues. The CDR3 DNA is TGTGCCAGCAGTTTACCCGGGACAGGGGGCTACGAGCAGTACTTC. Its translation is CASSLPGTGGYEQYF.

The CDR3 DNA sequence: TGTGCCAGCAGTCAGACAGGGGTAAATCAGCCCCAGCATTTT. Residues: CASSQTGVNQPQHF. The chain has TRBV2 and TRBJ1-5, with TRBD1 identical over 8 bases. The CDR3 is made up of 14 amino acids. Germline trimming cut 5 bases from V and 4 bases from J; bases unmatched to any gene: 4. Germline loops: CDR1 SNHLY, CDR2 FYNNEI.

The chain employs TRBV19 and TRBJ2-5, with a possible D match to TRBD2 (6 bases). CDR1 is LNHDA, CDR2 SQIVND, per germline (reference sequence). The CDR3 covers 16 residues. V shed 3 bases and J shed 2 bases, with 16 bases lying between them. CDR3 DNA: TGTGCCAGTAGTATTGGAGGGGCGCGAGGGCAAGAGACCCAGTACTTC. Protein product: CASSIGGARGQETQYF.

The J gene is TRBJ2-1, the V gene TRBV5-1; TRBD2 agrees at 13 bases. V lost 4 bases and J lost 0; bases outside the gene matches: 1. Germline CDR1 and CDR2: SGHRS and YFSETQ. The CDR3 is 16 amino acids. The CDR3 coding sequence is TGCGCCAGCAGCAGGACTAGCGGGAGCTCCTACAATGAGCAGTTCTTC. Translated: CASSRTSGSSYNEQFF.

The chain employs TRBV4-3 and TRBJ1-2, with 8 nucleotides matching TRBD1. V lost 0 bases and J lost 4; bases outside the gene matches: 4. Germline V gene sequence: CDR1 LGHNA, CDR2 YSLEER. CDR3 size: 15 residues. The CDR3 loop is CASSQDLQGAYGYTF. In nucleotides, the CDR3 is TGCGCCAGCAGCCAAGATCTGCAGGGGGCCTATGGCTACACCTTC.

This chain joins TRBV30 and TRBJ2-5; weak D call: TRBD1 (6 bases). The CDR3 is 14 residues long. Germline assignment: CDR1 GTSNPN and CDR2 SVGIG (reference sequence). Trimming took 2 bases from V and 4 from J, leaving 14 bases between them. CDR3 region: CAWSTTGFGETQYF. The DNA for the CDR3 is TGTGCCTGGAGTACAACAGGGTTTGGAGAGACCCAGTACTTC.

The gene calls are TRBV30 and TRBJ2-1, with 7 positions matching TRBD1. Trimming at V came to 4 bases and at J to 6 bases, leaving 6 bases not matched to a gene. The V gene's germline CDR1 is GTSNPN and CDR2 SVGIG (reference sequence). The length of the CDR3 is 13 residues. CDR3 DNA: TGTGCCTGGACTGGGACAGCGGTCAATGAGCAGTTCTTC. Protein product: CAWTGTAVNEQFF.

This clone was detected only once. This chain uses TRBV10-2 with TRBJ2-2, with 9 bases that match TRBD2. This CDR3 comprises 15 residues. Germline V gives CDR1 WSHSY, CDR2 SAAADI. J gave up 6 bases and V 6 bases, and 8 bases lay outside the gene matches. CDR3 sequence reads: CASRAGTSFSGELFF. The DNA of the CDR3 is TGCGCCAGCAGAGCCGGGACTAGCTTTTCCGGGGAGCTGTTTTTT.

CDR3 sequence reads: CSVEDISYGYTF. DNA for the CDR3: TGCAGCGTTGAAGATATTTCGTATGGCTACACCTTC. This rearrangement joins TRBV29-1 to TRBJ1-2; D uncertain. Germline loops: CDR1 SQVTM, CDR2 ANQGSEA. The CDR3 covers 12 residues. Trimming removed 0 bases from V and 5 bases from J, with 7 bases in between.

The chain carries TRBV4-3 and TRBJ2-1; possibly TRBD2 for D (6 bases). The CDR3 extends over 17 amino acids. Trimming pared 0 bases from V and 2 bases from J, leaving 14 bases between. Germline CDR1 reads LGHNA; CDR2 reads YSLEER. CDR3 nucleotides: TGCGCCAGCAGCCAAGATCTTCGGGCTAGCGCCTACAATGAGCAGTTCTTC. Protein product: CASSQDLRASAYNEQFF.

This chain connects TRBV27 to TRBJ2-7; no firm D call. The V gene's germline CDR1 is MNHEY and CDR2 SMNVEV (reference sequence). There are 14 residues in the CDR3. V was trimmed by 5 bases and J by 1 base, leaving 12 bases between them. This CDR3 is CASSPLEASYEQYF. In DNA, the CDR3 is TGTGCCAGCAGTCCTCTAGAGGCATCCTACGAGCAGTACTTC.

This chain connects TRBV11-3 to TRBJ1-2, with 8 bases identical to TRBD1. The CDR3 is 16 amino acids. The V gene end was trimmed by 7 bases and the J gene end by 6 bases; junction bases not matched to a gene: 16. CDR1 is SGHNT, CDR2 YENEEA, per germline. As DNA, the CDR3 is TGTGCCAGCACCCTAAGGGCCAGGGGGCGCTTTGATGGCTACACCTTC. Its translation: CASTLRARGRFDGYTF.

The chain uses TRBV10-1 and TRBJ2-1, with 15 nucleotides matching TRBD2. Germline CDR1 is WNHNN and CDR2 is SYGVQD (reference sequence). The trim removed 4 bases at V and 10 bases at J, leaving 5 bases unmatched. The CDR3 extends over 15 amino acids. This CDR3 reads CASSAGLAGGDEQFF. The CDR3 DNA reads as TGCGCCAGCAGTGCGGGACTAGCGGGAGGCGACGAGCAGTTCTTC.

There are a few counts of this clone. The J gene is TRBJ2-5, the V gene TRBV9; unclear D gene. Germline CDR1 SGDLS, CDR2 YYNGEE. The V gene lost 2 bases and the J gene lost 1 base, with 6 bases spanning the gap. This CDR3 comprises 13 residues. Written as DNA, the CDR3 is TGTGCCAGCAGCGTTGGCCTCCAAGAGACCCAGTACTTC. Translation: CASSVGLQETQYF.